This paragraph reports one TCR beta chain. Its matching antigen is unknown. Germline assignment: CDR1 SEHNR and CDR2 FQNEAQ (reference sequence). The V end lost 6 bases, the J end lost 3 bases, and 12 bases lay between the germline ends. This CDR3 spans 14 amino acids. Donors were ostensibly healthy at sampling, although undocumented immune exposures were probable. In the PCR, 60 Vbeta and 13 Jbeta primers were used. This table comes from immunoSEQ multiplex PCR, and its TCRdb copy is limited to in-frame clones, with some not included. This repertoire shows about 170,000 clones, 80% to 90% found once; its top ten account for about 2.5%. This record belongs to a study of cytomegalovirus exposure and HLA in healthy donors. Study details: Most donors, around 81% of a few hundred genotyped, fell in the Caucasian-associated ancestry cluster. Study results and limitations: Earlier analysis looked at TCR beta V segments, and most were productive about 90% or about 30% of the time.

Specimen: PBMCs. The V gene is TRBV7-9, the J gene TRBJ1-5, with D perhaps TRBD1 (6 bases). This sequence was found in a man younger than 45 in good health and CMV-seropositive. The CDR3 sequence: CASSQGQINQPQHF. The CDR3 DNA reads as TGTGCCAGCAGTCAAGGACAGATCAATCAGCCCCAGCATTTT.